This TCR beta chain was profiled in a study of shared clonotypes between healthy human individuals. The study's findings and limits: When naive CD4 clonotypes were compared across a handful of donors, approximately 5% were shared.

Deep-level settings were used for running the assay. In the original processing: ImmunoSEQ junction-only sequences lacked quality scores, so their filtering differed. Sequencing was performed with immunoSEQ multiplex PCR; in TCRdb, only in-frame clones are kept and a portion is missing. That table is the source of V, J and clone size, and D and trimming were worked out from the DNA. The sample contains millions of clones, 90% to 95% of which appear only once. All of the donors resided in Nashville, Tennessee, and each was a Caucasian adult. About this clone: What it recognizes is unknown.

From germline, CDR1 is SGHAT and CDR2 FQNNGV. Trimming pared 1 base from V and 2 bases from J, leaving 15 bases between. The CDR3 contains 16 residues. This clonotype was sampled from a man between 18 and 35 years old in good health. Some clones in this sample may be carry-over from other donors' samples. This chain connects TRBV11-2 to TRBJ2-7; perhaps D is TRBD1 or TRBD2 (6 bases each). The sequenced sample consisted of naive CD4+ T cells from PBMCs. Regarding subset: CD45RA+ positively selected. Here the CDR3 DNA reads TGTGCCAGCAGCTTAGGTGGGGGGCCGCAGCCCTACGAGCAGTACTTC. This gives the protein CASSLGGGPQPYEQYF.